The sequence of this T cell receptor (beta chain) was determined in a study of early T cells in non-severe SARS-CoV-2 infection. This clonotype was observed many times. Unique molecular identifiers were affixed to single, distinct cDNA molecules. TCRdb processed the 5' RACE reads anew with MiXCR; each CDR3 protein has one entry. This table has about 52,000 distinct CDR3 sequences, 8% appearing once. The sample consisted of whole blood. This clonotype was obtained from an adult who was a healthcare worker with PCR-confirmed SARS-CoV-2 infection or an uninfected control (not recorded which).

CDR3 coding DNA: TGTGCCAGCAGTTTAGGGACGGGCTTTGGCAATCAGCCCCAGCATTTT. It yields the protein CASSLGTGFGNQPQHF. The V call is TRBV28, the J call TRBJ1-5; D may be TRBD1 (5 bases). Trimming took 2 bases from V and 2 from J, leaving 13 bases between them. Per the germline V gene, CDR1 is MDHEN and CDR2 is SYDVKM. The CDR3 extends over 16 amino acids.